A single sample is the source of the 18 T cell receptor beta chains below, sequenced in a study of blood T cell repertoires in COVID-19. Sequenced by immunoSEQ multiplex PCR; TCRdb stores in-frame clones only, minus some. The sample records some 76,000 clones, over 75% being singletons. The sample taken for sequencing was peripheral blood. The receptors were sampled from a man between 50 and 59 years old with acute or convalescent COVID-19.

The CDR3 spells CASSLQAGANSPLHF. CDR3 sequence (DNA): TGCGCCAGCAGCTTGCAGGCAGGGGCTAATTCACCCCTCCACTTT. The V call is TRBV5-1, the J call TRBJ1-6, with a tentative D call TRBD1 (6 bases). The CDR3 runs 15 residues. With 1 base removed from V and 6 bases from J, the gap between germline ends came to 11 bases. Germline V gene data show CDR1 as SGHRS and CDR2 as YFSETQ. The entire variable domain, with the rest obtained from reference TRBV5-1 and TRBJ1-6, is as follows: KAGVTQTPRYLIKTRGQQVTLSCSPISGHRSVSWYQQTPGQGLQFLFEYFSETQRNKGNFPGRFSGRQFSNSRSEMNVSTLELGDSALYLCASSLQAGANSPLHFGNGTRLTVT.

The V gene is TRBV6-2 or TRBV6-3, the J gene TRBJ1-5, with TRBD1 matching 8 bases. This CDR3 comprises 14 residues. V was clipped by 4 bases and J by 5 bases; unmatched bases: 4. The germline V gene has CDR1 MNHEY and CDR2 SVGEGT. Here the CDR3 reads CASSSSGGYQPQHF. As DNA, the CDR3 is TGTGCCAGCAGTTCCTCAGGGGGCTATCAGCCCCAGCATTTT.

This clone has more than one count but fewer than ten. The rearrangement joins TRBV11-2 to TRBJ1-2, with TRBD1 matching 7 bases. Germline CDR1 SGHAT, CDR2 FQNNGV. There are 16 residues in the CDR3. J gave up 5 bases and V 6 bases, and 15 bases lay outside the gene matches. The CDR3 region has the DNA TGTGCCAGCAGGTCCATCCGACAGGGTTCAAAGTATGGCTACACCTTC. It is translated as CASRSIRQGSKYGYTF.

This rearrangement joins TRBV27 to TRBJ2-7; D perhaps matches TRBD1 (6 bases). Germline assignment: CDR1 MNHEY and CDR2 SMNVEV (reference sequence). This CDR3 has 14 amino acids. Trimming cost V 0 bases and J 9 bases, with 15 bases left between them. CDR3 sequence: CASSLSRQGFGQYF. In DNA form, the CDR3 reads TGTGCCAGCAGTTTATCGCGGCAGGGGTTTGGGCAGTACTTC.

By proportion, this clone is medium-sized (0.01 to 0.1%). This chain's CDR3 is CASNQASGGQFF. The CDR3 region has the DNA TGTGCCAGCAACCAAGCAAGTGGTGGGCAGTTCTTC. The genes are TRBV25-1 and TRBJ2-1; D unresolved. Trimming stripped 7 bases from V and 12 bases from J, with 16 bases between. Germline values: CDR1 MGHDK, CDR2 SYGVNS. The CDR3 totals 12 residues. The full variable domain, its missing parts supplied by reference TRBV25-1 and TRBJ2-1, is EADIYQTPRYLVIGTGKKITLECSQTMGHDKMYWYQQDPGMELHLIHYSYGVNSTEKGDLSSESTVSRIRTEHFPLTLESARPSHTSQYLCASNQASGGQFFGPGTRLTVL.

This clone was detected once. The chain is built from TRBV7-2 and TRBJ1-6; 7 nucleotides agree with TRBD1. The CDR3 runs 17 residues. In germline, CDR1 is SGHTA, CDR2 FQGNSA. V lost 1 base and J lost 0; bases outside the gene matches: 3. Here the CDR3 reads CASSLGQGSSYNSPLHF. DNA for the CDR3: TGTGCCAGCAGCTTAGGACAGGGAAGCTCCTATAATTCACCCCTCCACTTT.

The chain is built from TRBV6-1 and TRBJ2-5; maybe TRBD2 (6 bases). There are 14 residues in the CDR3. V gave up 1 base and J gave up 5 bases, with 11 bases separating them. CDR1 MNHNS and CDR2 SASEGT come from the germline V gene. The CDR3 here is CASSEVGGRETQYF. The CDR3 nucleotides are TGTGCCAGCAGTGAAGTGGGGGGTCGGGAGACCCAGTACTTC.

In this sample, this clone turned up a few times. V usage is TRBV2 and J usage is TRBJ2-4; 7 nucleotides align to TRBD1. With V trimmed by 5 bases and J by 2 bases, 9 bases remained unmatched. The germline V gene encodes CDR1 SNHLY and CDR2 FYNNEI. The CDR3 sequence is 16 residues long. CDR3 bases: TGTGCCAGCAGTCCAGACAGGGCGGGTTCCAAAAACATTCAGTACTTC. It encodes CASSPDRAGSKNIQYF.

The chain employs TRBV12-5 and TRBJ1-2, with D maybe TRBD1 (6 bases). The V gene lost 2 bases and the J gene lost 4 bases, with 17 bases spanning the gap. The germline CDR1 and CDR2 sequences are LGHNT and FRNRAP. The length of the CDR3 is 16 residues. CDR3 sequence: CASGLIGTREIYGYTF. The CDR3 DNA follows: TGTGCTAGTGGTTTGATCGGGACACGCGAAATCTATGGCTACACCTTC.

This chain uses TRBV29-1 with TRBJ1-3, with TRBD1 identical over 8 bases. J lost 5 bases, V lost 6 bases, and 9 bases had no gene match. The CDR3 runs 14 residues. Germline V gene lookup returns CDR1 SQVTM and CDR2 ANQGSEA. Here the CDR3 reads CSVAKTGDRNTIYF. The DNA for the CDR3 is TGCAGCGTCGCAAAGACAGGGGACCGAAACACCATATATTTT.

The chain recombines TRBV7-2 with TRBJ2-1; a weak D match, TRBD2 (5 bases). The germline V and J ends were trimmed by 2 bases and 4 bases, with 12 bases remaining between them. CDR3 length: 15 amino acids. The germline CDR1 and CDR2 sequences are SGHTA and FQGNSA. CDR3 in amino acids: CASSLKWLAYNEQFF. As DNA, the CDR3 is TGTGCCAGCAGCTTAAAATGGCTAGCTTACAATGAGCAGTTCTTC.

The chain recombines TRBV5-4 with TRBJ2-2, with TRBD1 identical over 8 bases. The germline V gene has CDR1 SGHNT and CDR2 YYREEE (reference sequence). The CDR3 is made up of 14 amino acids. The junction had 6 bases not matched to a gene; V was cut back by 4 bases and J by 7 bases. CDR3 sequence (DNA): TGTGCCAGCAGCCCAAACAGGGGGGTCGGGGAGCTGTTTTTT. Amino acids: CASSPNRGVGELFF.

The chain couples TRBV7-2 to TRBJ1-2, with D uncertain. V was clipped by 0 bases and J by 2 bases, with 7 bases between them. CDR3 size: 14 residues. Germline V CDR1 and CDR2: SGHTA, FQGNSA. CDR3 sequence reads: CASSLAGSNYGYTF. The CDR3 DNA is TGTGCCAGCAGCTTAGCCGGGAGCAACTATGGCTACACCTTC.

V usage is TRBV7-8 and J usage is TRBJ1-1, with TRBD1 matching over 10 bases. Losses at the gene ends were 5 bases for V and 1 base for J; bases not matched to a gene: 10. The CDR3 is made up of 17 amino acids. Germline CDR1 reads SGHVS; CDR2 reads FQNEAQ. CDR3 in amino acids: CASSLLGQGKSNTEAFF. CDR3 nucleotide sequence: TGTGCCAGCAGCCTCCTGGGACAGGGGAAGTCGAACACTGAAGCTTTCTTT.

The CDR3 protein is CSVDQVGGYAFF. CDR3 DNA sequence: TGCAGCGTTGATCAGGTTGGGGGGTACGCTTTCTTT. The chain is built from TRBV29-1 and TRBJ1-1, with a possible D match to TRBD1 (5 bases). Germline V gene lookup returns CDR1 SQVTM and CDR2 ANQGSEA. This CDR3 is 12 amino acids long. The V end lost 3 bases, the J end lost 11 bases, and 16 bases lay between the germline ends.

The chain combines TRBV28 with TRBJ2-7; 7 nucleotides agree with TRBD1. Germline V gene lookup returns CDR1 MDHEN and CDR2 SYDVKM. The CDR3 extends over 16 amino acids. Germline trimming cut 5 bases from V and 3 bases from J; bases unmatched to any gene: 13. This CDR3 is CASSGQTGNSLYEQYF. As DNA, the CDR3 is TGTGCCAGCAGTGGTCAGACAGGGAACTCCCTCTACGAGCAGTACTTC.

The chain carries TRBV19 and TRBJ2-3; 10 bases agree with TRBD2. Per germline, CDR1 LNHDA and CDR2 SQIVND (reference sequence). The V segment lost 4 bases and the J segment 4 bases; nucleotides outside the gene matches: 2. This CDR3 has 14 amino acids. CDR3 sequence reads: CASSTSGSSDTQYF. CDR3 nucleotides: TGTGCCAGTAGTACTAGCGGGAGCTCAGATACGCAGTATTTT.

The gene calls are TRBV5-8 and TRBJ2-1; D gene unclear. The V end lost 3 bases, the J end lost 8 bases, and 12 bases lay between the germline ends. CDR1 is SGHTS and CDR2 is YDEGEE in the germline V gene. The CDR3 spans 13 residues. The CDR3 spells CASSSTAIYEQFF. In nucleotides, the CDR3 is TGTGCCAGCAGCTCCACCGCTATATATGAGCAGTTCTTC.